This passage covers 9 T cell receptor beta chains from one sample sequenced in a study of blood T cell repertoires in COVID-19. The assay was immunoSEQ multiplex PCR, and TCRdb's table has in-frame clones only and misses some. The sample has approximately 54,000 clones; approximately 85% are singletons. Sequenced sample: peripheral blood. The receptors were gathered from a human donor in a cohort sampled during active COVID-19.

The J gene is TRBJ1-1, the V gene TRBV7-3; TRBD1 aligns across 8 bases. The CDR3 is 14 amino acids. CDR1 and CDR2 (germline): SGHTA, FQGTGA. V was pared by 3 bases and J by 0 bases, with 0 bases of the junction left unmatched. The CDR3, as DNA: TGTGCCAGCAGCTTGGACAGGGTGAACACTGAAGCTTTCTTT. It specifies CASSLDRVNTEAFF.

The rearrangement joins TRBV6-5 to TRBJ2-1; tentative D call: TRBD2 (6 bases). This CDR3 contains 11 residues. Deletions cut 4 bases from V and 8 bases from J, with 6 bases between. Germline-derived CDR1 and CDR2 are MNHEY and SVGAGI. In DNA form, the CDR3 reads TGTGCCAGCAGTTGGGGGGATGAGCAGTTCTTC. This sequence encodes CASSWGDEQFF.

This chain connects TRBV7-2 to TRBJ2-1; D may be TRBD2 (5 bases). This CDR3 is built from 15 residues. Germline CDR1 reads SGHTA; CDR2 reads FQGNSA. Trimming left V 2 bases short and J 0 bases short, with 8 bases between. The CDR3 here is CASSLLGSSYNEQFF. In DNA, the CDR3 is TGTGCCAGCAGCTTACTGGGGAGCTCCTACAATGAGCAGTTCTTC.

This clone was detected once. The chain combines TRBV25-1 with TRBJ1-3, with D unresolved. Germline V gene data show CDR1 as MGHDK and CDR2 as SYGVNS. The CDR3 sequence is 14 residues long. The ends were cut back, 3 bases at V and 3 bases at J, with 9 bases in the middle. This CDR3 reads CASSDRVNGNTIYF. In DNA, the CDR3 is TGTGCCAGCAGTGACCGCGTGAATGGAAACACCATATATTTT.

V and J are TRBV5-4 and TRBJ1-1, with D possibly being TRBD1 (5 bases). The ends were cut back, 4 bases at V and 0 bases at J, with 10 bases in the middle. The V gene's germline CDR1 is SGHNT and CDR2 YYREEE (reference sequence). The CDR3 contains 14 residues. CDR3 nucleotide sequence: TGTGCCAGCAGCCTGACAGCTATGAACACTGAAGCTTTCTTT. It specifies CASSLTAMNTEAFF.

This clone was observed a handful of times. The chain recombines TRBV5-4 with TRBJ2-1, with 7 bases identical to TRBD1. The junction had 10 bases not matched to a gene; V was cut back by 1 base and J by 9 bases. In germline, CDR1 is SGHNT, CDR2 YYREEE (reference sequence). The CDR3 totals 15 residues. CDR3 nucleotides: TGTGCCAGCAGCTTGCGGCCAGGGGGATCCGGTGAGCAGTTCTTC. It encodes CASSLRPGGSGEQFF.

Comment on this clone: The junction departs from the called germline gene at one end, perhaps through a read error. The rearrangement joins TRBV7-2 to TRBJ2-5; 9 nucleotides agree with TRBD1. Germline assignment: CDR1 SGHTA and CDR2 FQGNSA. The CDR3 runs to 14 residues. The CDR3 is CASSLGPEWTGVHF. The CDR3 DNA sequence: TGTGCCAGCAGCTTAGGTCCAGAATGGACAGGGGTGCACTTC.

This sequence joins TRBV4-1 and TRBJ2-7, with a weak D call TRBD1 (6 bases). Per the germline V gene, CDR1 is MGHRA and CDR2 is YSYEKL. V gave up 0 bases and J gave up 0 bases, with 15 bases separating them. The CDR3 runs to 17 residues. CDR3 residues: CASSQESRTAYSYEQYF. CDR3 coding DNA: TGCGCCAGCAGCCAAGAATCGAGGACAGCTTACTCCTACGAGCAGTACTTC.

The rearrangement uses TRBV6-5 and TRBJ2-2, with 8 positions matching TRBD1. Per germline, CDR1 MNHEY and CDR2 SVGAGI. J gave up 5 bases and V 9 bases, and 11 bases lay outside the gene matches. This CDR3 comprises 15 residues. For the CDR3, the DNA is TGTGCCAGTGAAGAGGACAGGGTCGCAACCGGGGAGCTGTTTTTT. Amino acid sequence: CASEEDRVATGELFF.